This T cell receptor beta chain emerged from a study of blood T cell repertoires in COVID-19. Overall study: There were acute and convalescent COVID-19 samples, and they came from the United States, Italy and Spain. PBMCs, B-cell-depleted T cells, or T cells were the source of the cDNA or gDNA that made up the material.

In the original analysis: Amplification of reference gene primers was used by the study to estimate nucleated cell counts. Measured with immunoSEQ multiplex PCR; TCRdb has only the in-frame clones, and not every one. The V and J calls and the clone size are those of that table, but D and trimming were determined from the DNA. The table includes about 220,000 clones, 75% to 90% detected once. The source is a human donor in a cohort sampled during active COVID-19. The sequenced sample was peripheral blood.

Written as DNA, the CDR3 is TGTGCCAGCAGCCAAGGTTTGGTCGACAACAGGGGTTACGAGCAGTACTTC. It yields the protein CASSQGLVDNRGYEQYF. The rearrangement joins TRBV14 to TRBJ2-7; 7 positions match TRBD1. Germline CDR1 reads SGHDN; CDR2 reads FVKESK. CDR3 size: 17 residues. The trim removed 1 base at V and 4 bases at J, leaving 13 bases unmatched. The full variable domain, its missing parts supplied by reference TRBV14 and TRBJ2-7, is EAGVTQFPSHSVIEKGQTVTLRCDPISGHDNLYWYRRVMGKEIKFLLHFVKESKQDESGMPNNRFLAERTGGTYSTLKVQPAELEDSGVYFCASSQGLVDNRGYEQYFGPGTRLTVT.